This T cell receptor (beta chain) was sequenced for a study of response to subunit inactivated influenza vaccine. TCRdb ran MiXCR on the RT-PCR reads and lists one entry per CDR3 protein. Here the sample spans around 200,000 distinct CDR3 sequences, approximately 12% being singletons. In its sample, this clonotype was seen a few times. There are 14 residues in the CDR3. Trimming removed 1 base from V and 7 bases from J, with 12 bases in between. These records were also assigned to another study, of T cells expressing NK-cell markers. That work states: What made the TCR beta cDNA was 5'RACE template switching with UMIs. Among the eight sequenced donors, seven tested HCMV-seropositive and one tested seronegative. Sorting was restricted to alpha-beta TCR T cells by an anti-gamma-delta TCR antibody in several experiments.

The sample was CD8+ T cells sorted from PBMCs, taken about 11 days after vaccination. J is TRBJ2-3 and V is TRBV12-3 or TRBV12-4; D is unresolved. This TCR came from a man aged 45-65 years who received an inactivated influenza vaccine. CDR3 DNA sequence: TGTGCCAGCAGTTTAGTTTCGGTTAGGCATACGCAGTATTTT. This encodes CASSLVSVRHTQYF.